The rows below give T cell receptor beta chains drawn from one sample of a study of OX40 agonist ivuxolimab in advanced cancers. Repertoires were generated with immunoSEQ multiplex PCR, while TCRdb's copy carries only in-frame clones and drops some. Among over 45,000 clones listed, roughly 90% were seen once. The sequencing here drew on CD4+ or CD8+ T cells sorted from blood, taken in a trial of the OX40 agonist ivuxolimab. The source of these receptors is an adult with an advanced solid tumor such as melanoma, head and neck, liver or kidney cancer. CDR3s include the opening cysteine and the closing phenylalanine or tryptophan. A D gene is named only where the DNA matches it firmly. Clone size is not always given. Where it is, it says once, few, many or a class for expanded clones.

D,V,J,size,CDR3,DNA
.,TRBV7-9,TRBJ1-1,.,CASSPGGTAEAFF,TGTGCCAGCAGCCCGGGGGGGACCGCTGAAGCTTTCTTT
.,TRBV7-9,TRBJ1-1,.,CASSLGLDEAFF,TGTGCCAGCAGCTTAGGACTCGACGAAGCTTTCTTT
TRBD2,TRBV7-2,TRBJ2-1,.,CASSFGTSGPNEQFF,TGTGCCAGCAGCTTTGGGACTAGCGGCCCCAATGAGCAGTTCTTC
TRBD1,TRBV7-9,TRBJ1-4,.,CASSLGSGGDEKLFF,TGTGCCAGCAGCTTAGGTTCAGGGGGGGATGAAAAACTGTTTTTT
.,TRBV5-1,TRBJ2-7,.,CASSLVQGGYEQYF,TGCGCCAGCAGCTTGGTTCAGGGTGGATACGAGCAGTACTTC
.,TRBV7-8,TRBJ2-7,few,CASSLDGTLDEQYF,TGTGCCAGCAGCTTAGATGGGACCCTGGACGAGCAGTACTTC
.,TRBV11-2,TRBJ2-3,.,CASSLGSAVHTDTQYF,TGTGCCAGCAGCTTAGGGTCCGCGGTTCACACAGATACGCAGTATTTT
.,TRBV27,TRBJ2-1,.,CASTTSSYNEQFF,TGTGCCAGCACGACTAGCTCCTACAATGAGCAGTTCTTC
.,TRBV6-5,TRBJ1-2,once,CASSYSRWGGAGYTF,TGTGCCAGCAGTTACTCGAGGTGGGGTGGGGCTGGCTACACCTTC
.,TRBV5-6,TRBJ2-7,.,CASSPLKIAAVYEQYF,TGTGCCAGCAGCCCACTCAAGATCGCGGCAGTCTACGAGCAGTACTTC
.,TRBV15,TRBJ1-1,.,CATSRGFDRMNTEAFF,TGTGCCACCAGCAGAGGTTTTGACAGAATGAACACTGAAGCTTTCTTT
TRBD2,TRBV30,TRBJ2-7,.,CAWSVLAGFDEQYF,TGTGCCTGGAGTGTACTAGCGGGATTTGACGAGCAGTACTTC
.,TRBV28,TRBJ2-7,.,CASTHPGYEQYF,TGTGCCAGCACCCACCCCGGTTACGAGCAGTACTTC
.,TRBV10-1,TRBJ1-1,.,CASSDPGPNTEAFF,TGCGCCAGCAGTGATCCAGGTCCGAACACTGAAGCTTTCTTT
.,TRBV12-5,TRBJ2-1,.,CASGLVGRSLYNEQFF,TGTGCTAGTGGTTTGGTGGGTAGATCCCTCTACAATGAGCAGTTCTTC
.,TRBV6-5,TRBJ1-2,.,CASSPTQWGWGYTF,TGTGCCAGCAGCCCCACACAATGGGGATGGGGCTACACCTTC
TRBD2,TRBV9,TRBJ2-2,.,CASSVGSLGLAGSGELFF,TGTGCCAGCAGCGTAGGGTCCCTGGGACTAGCGGGGTCCGGGGAGCTGTTTTTT
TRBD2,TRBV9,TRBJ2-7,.,CASSSSGTDYEQYF,TGTGCTAGCAGCAGTAGCGGGACTGACTACGAGCAGTACTTC
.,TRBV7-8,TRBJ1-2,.,CASSLGTEANYGYTF,TGTGCCAGCAGCTTAGGGACAGAAGCCAACTATGGCTACACCTTC
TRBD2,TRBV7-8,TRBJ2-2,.,CASSLGGLAGGNNTGELFF,TGTGCCAGCAGCTTAGGAGGACTAGCGGGGGGAAATAACACCGGGGAGCTGTTTTTT
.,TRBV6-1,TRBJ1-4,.,CASSEFVEATNEKLFF,TGTGCCAGCAGTGAATTCGTCGAGGCAACTAATGAAAAACTGTTTTTT
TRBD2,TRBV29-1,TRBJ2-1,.,CSVEGRLAGGGYNEQFF,TGCAGCGTTGAAGGTCGACTAGCGGGGGGTGGGTACAATGAGCAGTTCTTC
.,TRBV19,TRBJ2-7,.,CASRMAAGHSYEQYF,TGTGCCAGTAGGATGGCGGCGGGCCACTCCTACGAGCAGTACTTC
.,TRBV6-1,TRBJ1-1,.,CASGDWTEAFF,TGTGCCAGCGGGGACTGGACTGAAGCTTTCTTT
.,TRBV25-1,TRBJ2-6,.,CASSDRKFNVLTF,TGTGCCAGCAGTGATCGGAAGTTTAACGTCCTGACTTTC
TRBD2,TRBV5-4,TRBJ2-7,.,CASSPGRSHEQYF,TGTGCCAGCTCCCCCGGGAGGTCCCACGAGCAGTACTTC
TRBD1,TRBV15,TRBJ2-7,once,CATSRETGGTTYEQYF,TGTGCCACCAGCAGAGAAACAGGGGGTACCACCTACGAGCAGTACTTC
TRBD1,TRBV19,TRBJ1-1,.,CATKGDRPEAFF,TGTGCCACCAAGGGGGACAGGCCTGAAGCTTTCTTT